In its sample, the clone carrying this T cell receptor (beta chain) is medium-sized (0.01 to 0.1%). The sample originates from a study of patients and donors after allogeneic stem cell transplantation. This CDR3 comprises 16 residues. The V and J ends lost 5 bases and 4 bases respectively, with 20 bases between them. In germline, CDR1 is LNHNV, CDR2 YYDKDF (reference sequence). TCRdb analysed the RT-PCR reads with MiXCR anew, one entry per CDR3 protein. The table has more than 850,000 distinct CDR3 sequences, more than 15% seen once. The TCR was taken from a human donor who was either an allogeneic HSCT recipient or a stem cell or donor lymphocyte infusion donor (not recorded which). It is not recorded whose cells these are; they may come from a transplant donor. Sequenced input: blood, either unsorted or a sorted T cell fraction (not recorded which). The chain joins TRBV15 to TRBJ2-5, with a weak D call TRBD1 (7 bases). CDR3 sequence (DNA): TGTGCCACCAGCCCTCAAGGAGGGGGCTACGGAGAGACCCAGTACTTC. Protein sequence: CATSPQGGGYGETQYF. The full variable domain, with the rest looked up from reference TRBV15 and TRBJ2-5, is DAMVIQNPRYQVTQFGKPVTLSCSQTLNHNVMYWYQQKSSQAPKLLFHYYDKDFNNEADTPDNFQSRRPNTSFCFLDIRSPGLGDTAMYLCATSPQGGGYGETQYFGPGTRLLVL.